Presented here are 11 T cell receptor beta chains from one specimen sequenced in a study of T cells in Graves' hyperthyroidism and ophthalmopathy (dated by TCRdb to between 2018 and 2021). The protocol used for the library was multiplex PCR. Sequencing relied on an Illumina HiSeq 2000. TCR beta CDR3 regions were amplified from RNA transcripts. For the first round of RT-PCR on the TCR CDR3, the HTBI primer set was used together with the Qiagen OneStep RT-PCR kit. The public reads were quality trimmed at Q25 with fastp and then assembled into clones with MiXCR by TCRdb, keeping productive beta chains. Merged by CDR3 protein, the rows form single entries marked with the most common genes and DNA. In all, the sample holds over 300,000 distinct CDR3 sequences, and roughly 13% of those were seen once. Clones ranked in the top ten supply 11% of the sample. The source material was blood. These receptors all come from a woman aged 60 to 75 with Graves' hyperthyroidism.

This clonotype was recorded at least ten times. V gene TRBV29-1 combines with J gene TRBJ2-1; tentative D call: TRBD1 (5 bases). Germline-derived CDR1 and CDR2 are SQVTM and ANQGSEA. V was trimmed by 8 bases and J by 6 bases, leaving 11 bases between them. The CDR3 sequence is 11 residues long. CDR3 sequence (DNA): TGCAGCAACCAGGGTCCCAATGAGCAGTTCTTC. Protein sequence: CSNQGPNEQFF.

This clonotype has just a few counts. V gene TRBV18 combines with J gene TRBJ2-2; no reliable D call. Germline loops: CDR1 KGHSH, CDR2 LQKENI. The CDR3 loop spans 15 amino acids. Trimming cost V 4 bases and J 3 bases, with 12 bases left between them. The CDR3 here is CASSQPPGHTGELFF. CDR3 nucleotide sequence: TGTGCCAGCTCACAACCGCCGGGTCACACCGGGGAGCTGTTTTTT.

This clonotype was recorded many times. The J gene is TRBJ1-2, the V gene TRBV11-2; tentatively, D is TRBD1 (6 bases). V was clipped by 5 bases and J by 6 bases, with 10 bases between them. Germline assignment: CDR1 SGHAT and CDR2 FQNNGV. The CDR3 is 12 amino acids. DNA for the CDR3: TGTGCCAGCAGCCTCAGGACAGATGGCTACACCTTC. This sequence encodes CASSLRTDGYTF.

A note on this clonotype: A much larger clone differs by one base, so this may be a read error. This sequence joins TRBV12-3 or TRBV12-4 and TRBJ2-3, with 9 bases lining up with TRBD2. The CDR3 has 16 amino acids. J lost 2 bases, V lost 6 bases, and 9 bases had no gene match. The CDR3 DNA is TGTGCCAGCAGATCTCGTCTAGCGGGACTCACAGATACGCAGTATTTT. Encoded protein: CASRSRLAGLTDTQYF.

This clonotype was seen a handful of times. V usage is TRBV7-8 and J usage is TRBJ2-4; possible D gene TRBD1, 8 bases. This CDR3 is built from 17 residues. Per germline, CDR1 SGHVS and CDR2 FQNEAQ. V was shortened by 1 base and J by 1 base, with 14 bases between the two germline ends. The CDR3 sequence: CASSLGAGDRAKNIQYF. The CDR3 DNA sequence: TGTGCCAGCAGCTTAGGGGCGGGGGACAGGGCCAAAAACATTCAGTACTTC.

This clonotype was detected ten times or more. This chain uses TRBV4-2 with TRBJ2-1; TRBD2 matches at 10 bases. Per the germline V gene, CDR1 is LGHNA and CDR2 is YNFKEQ. The trim removed 8 bases at V and 0 bases at J, leaving 4 bases unmatched. This CDR3 contains 15 residues. The CDR3 coding sequence is TGTGCCAGCGAATTAGCGGGAGGCTCCTACAATGAGCAGTTCTTC. Translated, it gives CASELAGGSYNEQFF.

The chain carries TRBV2 and TRBJ2-1; no clear D. V was trimmed by 6 bases and J by 0 bases, leaving 9 bases between them. The germline gives CDR1 SNHLY, CDR2 FYNNEI. The CDR3 is 14 amino acids. CDR3 sequence: CASSKALSYNEQFF. CDR3 bases: TGTGCCAGCAGCAAAGCGCTCTCCTACAATGAGCAGTTCTTC.

This clonotype has ten or more counts. The rearrangement uses TRBV6-2 or TRBV6-3 and TRBJ2-1, with 11 bases identical to TRBD2. V lost 6 bases and J lost 6; bases outside the gene matches: 10. The CDR3 consists of 16 residues. Germline CDR1 and CDR2: MNHEY and SVGEGT. The CDR3 reads CASSAPPGLAANEQFF. CDR3 nucleotides: TGTGCCAGCAGCGCCCCCCCGGGACTAGCGGCCAATGAGCAGTTCTTC.

This sequence joins TRBV29-1 and TRBJ1-1; 9 bases are shared with TRBD1. This CDR3 spans 13 amino acids. The ends lost 7 bases at V and 1 base at J; junction bases unmatched: 4. CDR1 and CDR2 from the germline V gene are SQVTM and ANQGSEA. CDR3 residues: CSAAGQGNTEAFF. The CDR3 DNA sequence: TGCAGCGCCGCGGGACAGGGGAACACTGAAGCTTTCTTT.

This clonotype was seen at least ten times. The gene calls are TRBV6-6 and TRBJ2-3; D may be TRBD2 (5 bases). Germline V gene data show CDR1 as MNHNY and CDR2 as SVGAGI (reference sequence). This CDR3 comprises 15 residues. The V end lost 0 bases, the J end lost 2 bases, and 9 bases lay between the germline ends. CDR3 protein: CASSYSPDSTDTQYF. The CDR3 nucleotides are TGTGCCAGCAGTTACTCCCCGGACTCCACAGATACGCAGTATTTT.

This clonotype occurred many times. The CDR3 region is CASGKRTGNQPQHF. In DNA, the CDR3 is TGTGCTAGTGGTAAGCGGACAGGCAATCAGCCCCAGCATTTT. The chain carries TRBV12-5 and TRBJ1-5; weak D call: TRBD1 (6 bases). Trimming took off 5 bases at V and 2 bases at J, with 10 bases between the two ends. The CDR3 runs to 14 residues. Germline-derived CDR1 and CDR2 are LGHNT and FRNRAP.